A single sample gave rise to the 30 T cell receptor beta chains below, sequenced in a study of blood T cells in healthy people across ages. Sample-barcoded 5' priming and a J-beta primer mix drove a second PCR of roughly 7 to 11 cycles. TCRdb used MiXCR to reprocess the 5' RACE reads, holding one entry per CDR3 protein. The table includes roughly 830,000 distinct CDR3 sequences, about 62% detected once. Sequenced: blood. These receptor sequences come from a man aged 30 to 39 in good health.

The rearrangement joins TRBV5-6 to TRBJ2-1, with 15 bases fitting TRBD2. This CDR3 is built from 16 residues. Per the germline V gene, CDR1 is SGHDT and CDR2 is YYEEEE. V was pared by 3 bases and J by 2 bases, with 0 bases of the junction left unmatched. The CDR3 DNA is TGTGCCAGCAGCTGGACTAGCGGGGGGGCCTACAATGAGCAGTTCTTC. Protein product: CASSWTSGGAYNEQFF.

This chain uses TRBV28 with TRBJ1-2; D may be TRBD1 (5 bases). Germline CDR1 and CDR2: MDHEN and SYDVKM. The CDR3 loop spans 12 amino acids. Trimming removed 8 bases at V and 1 base at J, with 8 bases between. The CDR3 DNA follows: TGTGCCAGCCAGGGAGTTAACTATGGCTACACCTTC. This codes for CASQGVNYGYTF.

The rearrangement links TRBV7-9 to TRBJ1-2; no clear D gene. Trimming pared 1 base from V and 0 bases from J, leaving 6 bases between. CDR1 and CDR2 (germline): SEHNR, FQNEAQ (reference sequence). The CDR3 covers 14 residues. CDR3 sequence (DNA): TGTGCCAGCAGCTTAGGGGCCACTAACTATGGCTACACCTTC. This codes for CASSLGATNYGYTF.

This clonotype was observed a handful of times. The J gene is TRBJ2-3, the V gene TRBV7-2, with D perhaps matching TRBD2 (6 bases). V lost 3 bases to trimming and J lost 5 bases, with 15 bases between them. CDR3 length: 15 amino acids. Germline CDR1 reads SGHTA; CDR2 reads FQGNSA. In nucleotides, the CDR3 is TGTGCCAGCAGCTTCGTGCGGGGCTGGGAAGATACGCAGTATTTT. Its translation is CASSFVRGWEDTQYF. Full variable domain (missing parts from reference TRBV7-2 and TRBJ2-3): GAGVSQSPSNKVTEKGKDVELRCDPISGHTALYWYRQSLGQGLEFLIYFQGNSAPDKSGLPSDRFSAERTGGSVSTLTIQRTQQEDSAVYLCASSFVRGWEDTQYFGPGTRLTVL.

Concerning this clonotype itself: The junction does not match germline at one end; this may be a read error. This chain uses TRBV6-2 or TRBV6-3 with TRBJ2-1, with 8 bases identical to TRBD1. CDR3 length: 16 amino acids. Germline CDR1 is MNHEY and CDR2 is SVGEGT. CDR3: CASSYSQGARYNEQSF. The CDR3 DNA follows: TGTGCCAGCAGTTACTCGCAGGGGGCGCGGTACAATGAGCAGTCCTTC.

The chain uses TRBV2 and TRBJ2-2; D uncertain. The germline CDR1 and CDR2 sequences are SNHLY and FYNNEI. V lost 8 bases and J lost 0, with 13 bases in between. The CDR3 covers 15 residues. DNA of the CDR3: TGTGCCAGCCTAAGAGAAGCTTCGAACACCGGGGAGCTGTTTTTT. It is translated as CASLREASNTGELFF.

The chain uses TRBV12-3 or TRBV12-4 and TRBJ2-3; TRBD2 is a possible D gene (6 bases). V was clipped by 6 bases and J by 2 bases, with 18 bases between them. The CDR3 loop spans 16 amino acids. CDR3 bases: TGTGCCAGCAGCCCAATTCCGCGGGGATACACAGATACGCAGTATTTT. Its protein product is CASSPIPRGYTDTQYF.

This clonotype has ten or more counts. The CDR3 spells CASSQERGWETQYF. The CDR3 DNA reads TGTGCCAGCAGCCAAGAACGGGGATGGGAGACCCAGTACTTC. V usage is TRBV4-2 and J usage is TRBJ2-5; possibly TRBD2 for D (5 bases). This CDR3 spans 14 amino acids. V lost 0 bases, J lost 5 bases, and 10 bases lay in between. CDR1 LGHNA and CDR2 YNFKEQ come from the germline V gene.

This rearrangement joins TRBV15 to TRBJ2-5; 9 nucleotides line up with TRBD2. Germline CDR1 reads LNHNV; CDR2 reads YYDKDF (reference sequence). After removal of 5 bases from V and 2 bases from J, the junction contained 9 bases not matched to a gene. The CDR3 has 16 residues. CDR3 sequence (DNA): TGTGCCACCAGCGGTGGACTGGGACTAGCACAAGAGACCCAGTACTTC. Protein: CATSGGLGLAQETQYF.

V and J are TRBV14 and TRBJ2-1, with D uncertain. The CDR3 sequence is 13 residues long. The V end was cut by 2 bases, the J end by 4 bases, with 6 bases between. In germline, CDR1 is SGHDN, CDR2 FVKESK. CDR3 sequence: CASSQSVYNEQFF. The CDR3 DNA is TGTGCCAGCAGCCAATCAGTGTACAATGAGCAGTTCTTC.

This chain joins TRBV28 and TRBJ1-2; 8 bases match TRBD1. From germline, CDR1 is MDHEN and CDR2 SYDVKM. The CDR3 is 17 amino acids. Trimming at V came to 4 bases and at J to 7 bases, leaving 17 bases not matched to a gene. CDR3 sequence: CASSSPGAGQGDSGYTF. For the CDR3, the DNA is TGTGCCAGCAGTTCCCCGGGTGCCGGACAGGGAGATTCTGGCTACACCTTC.

This clonotype was counted a few times. The chain employs TRBV27 and TRBJ2-7; TRBD2 matches at 13 bases. Germline CDR1 MNHEY, CDR2 SMNVEV (reference sequence). CDR3 size: 15 residues. Losses at the gene ends were 4 bases for V and 2 bases for J; bases not matched to a gene: 2. The CDR3 loop is CASSYGTSGAYEQYF. The CDR3, as DNA: TGTGCCAGCAGTTATGGGACTAGCGGGGCCTACGAGCAGTACTTC.

This sequence joins TRBV7-9 and TRBJ2-7; maybe TRBD1 (5 bases). The CDR3 is 15 residues long. Germline V gene sequence: CDR1 SEHNR, CDR2 FQNEAQ (reference sequence). V lost 2 bases and J lost 0, with 11 bases in between. This CDR3 is CASSLPGQSSYEQYF. The CDR3, as DNA: TGTGCCAGCAGCTTACCAGGACAAAGCTCCTACGAGCAGTACTTC.

This clonotype was counted once. The chain uses TRBV7-9 and TRBJ1-1, with unresolved D. Germline V gene data show CDR1 as SEHNR and CDR2 as FQNEAQ (reference sequence). The CDR3 consists of 14 residues. Trimming pared 3 bases from V and 9 bases from J, leaving 17 bases between. DNA of the CDR3: TGTGCCAGCAGCTTCGGGAGCCGAATGACTAAAGCTTTCTTT. The encoded protein is CASSFGSRMTKAFF.

The gene calls are TRBV20-1 and TRBJ2-1, with 9 positions matching TRBD2. The CDR3 has 17 residues. CDR1 and CDR2 (germline): DFQATT, SNEGSKA (reference sequence). V shed 4 bases and J 3 bases; nucleotides not matched to a gene: 13. The CDR3 is CSAMGLADGVLYNEQFF. The CDR3 bases are TGCAGTGCTATGGGACTAGCCGATGGGGTCCTCTACAATGAGCAGTTCTTC.

The CDR3 sequence: CATSRGWVSQFF. The CDR3 DNA is TGTGCCACCAGCAGAGGATGGGTTTCACAGTTCTTC. The V and J genes are TRBV15 and TRBJ2-1; no firm D call. CDR1 and CDR2 from the germline V gene are LNHNV and YYDKDF (reference sequence). V lost 1 base and J 13 bases, leaving 11 bases between the germline ends. This CDR3 spans 12 amino acids.

The chain couples TRBV4-3 to TRBJ2-1; perhaps TRBD2 as D (7 bases). Per the germline V gene, CDR1 is LGHNA and CDR2 is YSLEER. V shed 4 bases and J shed 9 bases, with 16 bases lying between them. This CDR3 spans 14 amino acids. CDR3 residues: CASSPGWGGTEQFF. CDR3 coding DNA: TGCGCCAGCAGCCCAGGTTGGGGGGGCACTGAGCAGTTCTTC.

The genes are TRBV7-2 and TRBJ2-4, with D perhaps TRBD1 (6 bases). The V gene's germline CDR1 is SGHTA and CDR2 FQGNSA. CDR3 length: 17 residues. V gave up 2 bases and J gave up 1 base, with 15 bases separating them. CDR3 sequence reads: CASSLNRDNRAKNIQYF. DNA of the CDR3: TGTGCCAGCAGCTTAAACCGGGACAATCGTGCCAAAAACATTCAGTACTTC.

The chain joins TRBV15 to TRBJ1-2, with D perhaps matching TRBD1 (5 bases). The CDR3 totals 13 residues. Looked up from germline, CDR1 is LNHNV and CDR2 is YYDKDF (reference sequence). Trimming shortened V by 5 bases and J by 4 bases, and 11 bases separated the two germline ends. The CDR3 DNA reads TGTGCCACCAGCGGGGGGGAGTTCTATGGCTACACCTTC. It translates to CATSGGEFYGYTF.

A note on this clonotype: A single base separates this from a much larger clone, so it may be a read error. The chain recombines TRBV2 with TRBJ1-2; D uncertain. The CDR3 consists of 15 residues. Germline V gives CDR1 SNHLY, CDR2 FYNNEI. The CDR3 sequence: CANSEAPRGVRVYTF. The CDR3 DNA follows: TGTGCCAACAGTGAAGCCCCCCGCGGAGTTAGGGTCTACACCTTC.

This chain uses TRBV2 with TRBJ2-3, with D hard to call. The germline gives CDR1 SNHLY, CDR2 FYNNEI. V lost 8 bases to trimming and J lost 5 bases, with 8 bases between them. The CDR3 spans 11 residues. The CDR3 loop reads CASGTKDTQYF. The CDR3 bases are TGTGCCAGCGGAACAAAAGATACGCAGTATTTT.

The V and J genes are TRBV29-1 and TRBJ2-5; D is ambiguous. Trimming pared 3 bases from V and 5 bases from J, leaving 10 bases between. The CDR3 is 12 residues long. The germline gives CDR1 SQVTM, CDR2 ANQGSEA. CDR3 region: CSVDVPDETQYF. The DNA of the CDR3 is TGCAGCGTTGACGTCCCGGACGAGACCCAGTACTTC.

This chain joins TRBV6-5 and TRBJ2-5; D is unresolved. Germline lookup yields CDR1 MNHEY and CDR2 SVGAGI. Trimming shortened V by 7 bases and J by 0 bases, and 9 bases separated the two germline ends. The CDR3 sequence is 13 residues long. The CDR3 nucleotides read TGTGCCAGCAAGACGGTGTACCAAGAGACCCAGTACTTC. Protein product: CASKTVYQETQYF.

The gene calls are TRBV29-1 and TRBJ2-5, with D hard to call. The J call may be faulty, since TRBJ2-7 better matches the DNA end. The CDR3 is made up of 11 amino acids. CDR1 is SQVTM, CDR2 ANQGSEA, per germline. CDR3 protein: CSVEDWYEQYF. CDR3 bases: TGCAGCGTTGAAGATTGGTACGAGCAGTACTTC.

This rearrangement joins TRBV4-2 to TRBJ2-1, with 12 nucleotides matching TRBD2. With the DNA end fitting TRBJ2-7 better, the J assignment may be wrong. The CDR3 has 14 residues. Germline loops: CDR1 LGHNA, CDR2 YNFKEQ. CDR3 DNA sequence: TGTGCCAGCACCTTAAGGGGACTAGCGGGTGAGCAGTACTTC. As protein: CASTLRGLAGEQYF.

The chain has TRBV7-2 and TRBJ1-6; tentatively, D is TRBD1 (6 bases). The CDR3 runs 15 residues. Deletions cut 2 bases from V and 5 bases from J, with 10 bases between. CDR1 SGHTA and CDR2 FQGNSA come from the germline V gene. The CDR3 DNA is TGTGCCAGCAGCTTACTGGGACAAAATAATTCACCCCTCCACTTT. The encoded protein is CASSLLGQNNSPLHF.

This clonotype has just a few counts. The chain recombines TRBV2 with TRBJ2-7, with 7 bases lining up with TRBD2. Trimming took 2 bases from V and 3 from J; bases not matched to a gene: 10. Germline V gene data show CDR1 as SNHLY and CDR2 as FYNNEI. The CDR3 has 16 amino acids. CDR3 sequence: CASSERSGEPLYEQYF. CDR3 coding DNA: TGTGCCAGCAGTGAAAGGAGCGGGGAGCCCCTCTACGAGCAGTACTTC.

The rearrangement joins TRBV7-2 to TRBJ2-5, with D perhaps matching TRBD2 (6 bases). This CDR3 region has 13 residues. Germline CDR1 and CDR2: SGHTA and FQGNSA. Trimming took off 6 bases at V and 1 base at J, with 9 bases between the two ends. The CDR3 loop is CASRGGIQETQYF. CDR3 DNA: TGTGCCAGCAGAGGAGGGATCCAAGAGACCCAGTACTTC.

The chain employs TRBV9 and TRBJ2-3; the D gene is possibly TRBD2 (6 bases). There are 15 residues in the CDR3. V was shortened by 6 bases and J by 6 bases, with 20 bases between the two germline ends. Germline CDR1 is SGDLS and CDR2 is YYNGEE. CDR3 DNA sequence: TGTGCCAGCACCGGGGGTCCGGGACGGGGGGATACGCAGTATTTT. Translation gives CASTGGPGRGDTQYF.

The V call is TRBV4-3, the J call TRBJ2-7, with TRBD1 matching over 9 bases. The CDR3 contains 15 residues. Germline lookup yields CDR1 LGHNA and CDR2 YSLEER. The V gene end was trimmed by 6 bases and the J gene end by 6 bases; junction bases not matched to a gene: 12. CDR3: CASSLVVGTGREQYF. The CDR3 DNA is TGCGCCAGCAGTCTCGTTGTGGGGACAGGGCGCGAGCAGTACTTC.